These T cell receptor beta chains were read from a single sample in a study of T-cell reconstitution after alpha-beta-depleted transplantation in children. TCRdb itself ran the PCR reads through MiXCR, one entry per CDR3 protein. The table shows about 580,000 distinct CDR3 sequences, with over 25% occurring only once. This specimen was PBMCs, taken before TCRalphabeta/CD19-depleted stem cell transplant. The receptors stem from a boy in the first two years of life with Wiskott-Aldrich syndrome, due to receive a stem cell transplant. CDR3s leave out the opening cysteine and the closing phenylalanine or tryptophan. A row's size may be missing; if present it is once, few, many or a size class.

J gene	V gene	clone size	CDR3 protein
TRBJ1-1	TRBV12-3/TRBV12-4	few	ASGKGDTEAF
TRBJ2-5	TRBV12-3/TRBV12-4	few	ASSPTTPLSGETQY
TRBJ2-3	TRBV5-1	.	ASSSWQGTDTQY
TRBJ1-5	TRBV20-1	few	SARGQVTQPQH
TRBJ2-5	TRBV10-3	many	AISETQETQY
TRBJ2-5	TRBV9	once	ASSVAQGGETQY
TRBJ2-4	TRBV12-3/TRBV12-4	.	ASSLITAENIQY
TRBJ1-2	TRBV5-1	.	ASSFAAGVDGYT
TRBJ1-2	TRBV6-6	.	ASKRTGFYGYT
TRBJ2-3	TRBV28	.	ASSLRTSDTQY
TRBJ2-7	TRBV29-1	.	SVVDSTYEQY
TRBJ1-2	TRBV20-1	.	SAQTGQGYGYT
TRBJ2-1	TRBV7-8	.	ASSVAQIKSSYNEQF
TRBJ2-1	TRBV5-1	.	ASSVRGLAGNEQF
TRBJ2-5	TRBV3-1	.	ASRGLAGPETQY
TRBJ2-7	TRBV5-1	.	ASSLQATYEQY
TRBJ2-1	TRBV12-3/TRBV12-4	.	ASSLVEGHEQF
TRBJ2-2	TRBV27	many	ASSPSNTGELF
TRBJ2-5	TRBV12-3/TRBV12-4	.	ASSFVVWGQQETQY
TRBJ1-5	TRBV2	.	ASSADRGAQPQH
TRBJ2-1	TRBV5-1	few	ASSITSGGQNEQF
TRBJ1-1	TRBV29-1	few	SVRQGSSKAF
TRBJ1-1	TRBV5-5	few	ASSSRHGNTEAF
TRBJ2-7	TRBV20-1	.	SARDGTAYEQY
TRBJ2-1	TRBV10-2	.	ASSDVQGFVNEQF
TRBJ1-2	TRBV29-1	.	SAEDRAVGYT
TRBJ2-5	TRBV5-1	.	ASRRRPGNQETQY
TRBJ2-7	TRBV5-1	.	ASSFFGSGLSYEQY
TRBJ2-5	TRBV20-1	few	SAAGPAQETQY
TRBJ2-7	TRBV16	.	ASSQMRGGEQY
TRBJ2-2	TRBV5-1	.	ASSFTGQGANTGELF
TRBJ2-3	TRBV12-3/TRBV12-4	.	ASSKLAERSDTQY
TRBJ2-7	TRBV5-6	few	ASSYGQGEQY
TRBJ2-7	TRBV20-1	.	SASDFFAANYEQY
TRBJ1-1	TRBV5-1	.	ASSPAVVNTEAF
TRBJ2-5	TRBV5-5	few	ASSPAPETQY
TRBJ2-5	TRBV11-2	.	ASSTTTQTGWGTQY
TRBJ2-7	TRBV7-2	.	ASSFDRIPSYEQY
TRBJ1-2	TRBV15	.	ATSRDSPGNYGYT
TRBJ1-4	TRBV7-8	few	ASSPRGIGGEKLF
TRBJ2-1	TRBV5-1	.	ASSSLAGGNYNEQF
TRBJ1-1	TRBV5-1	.	ASSAGTNTEAF
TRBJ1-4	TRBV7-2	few	ASSSPTGLQEKLF
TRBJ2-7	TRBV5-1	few	ASSLSGSLYEQY
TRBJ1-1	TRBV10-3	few	ASKGGPTEAF
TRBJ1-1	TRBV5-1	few	ASSRWDGLNTEAF
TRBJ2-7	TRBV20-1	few	SASTASSYEQY
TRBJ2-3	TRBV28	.	ASSLGQGLGGTDTQY
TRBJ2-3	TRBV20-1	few	SGTGGTDTQY
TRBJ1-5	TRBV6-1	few	ASSEATVQH
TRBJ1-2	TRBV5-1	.	ASSLSLGANYGYT
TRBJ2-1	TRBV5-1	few	ASSLETSGTYNEQF
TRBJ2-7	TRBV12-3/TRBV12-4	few	ASSFAGPDYEQY
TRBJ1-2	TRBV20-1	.	SAPITTARYGYT
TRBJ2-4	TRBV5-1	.	ASSFFPGTSGRAAKNIQY